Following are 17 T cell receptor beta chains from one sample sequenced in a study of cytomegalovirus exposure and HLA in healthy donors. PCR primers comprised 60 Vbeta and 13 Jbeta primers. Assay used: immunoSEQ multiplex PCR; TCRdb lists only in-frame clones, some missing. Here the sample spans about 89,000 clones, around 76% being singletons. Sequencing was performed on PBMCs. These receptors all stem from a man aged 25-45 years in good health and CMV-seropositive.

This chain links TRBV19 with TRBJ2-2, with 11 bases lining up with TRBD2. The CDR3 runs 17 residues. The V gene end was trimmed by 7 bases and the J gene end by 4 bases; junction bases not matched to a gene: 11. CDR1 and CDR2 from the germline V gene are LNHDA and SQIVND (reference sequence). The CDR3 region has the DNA TGTGCCAGTACGGTTAGCGGGGGGGCTATTATCACCGGGGAGCTGTTTTTT. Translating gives CASTVSGGAIITGELFF. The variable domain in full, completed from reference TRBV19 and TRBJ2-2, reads DGGITQSPKYLFRKEGQNVTLSCEQNLNHDAMYWYRQDPGQGLRLIYYSQIVNDFQKGDIAEGYSVSREKKESFPLTVTSAQKNPTAFYLCASTVSGGAIITGELFFGEGSRLTVL.

CDR3 DNA sequence: TGTGCCACCAGCAGAGGAGGGGCTAGCGGGGGGTTAGAGACCCAGTACTTC. This translates into CATSRGGASGGLETQYF. This rearrangement joins TRBV15 to TRBJ2-5, with 11 bases matching TRBD2. The CDR3 is made up of 17 amino acids. Germline CDR1 is LNHNV and CDR2 is YYDKDF (reference sequence). V shed 1 base and J 4 bases; nucleotides not matched to a gene: 8.

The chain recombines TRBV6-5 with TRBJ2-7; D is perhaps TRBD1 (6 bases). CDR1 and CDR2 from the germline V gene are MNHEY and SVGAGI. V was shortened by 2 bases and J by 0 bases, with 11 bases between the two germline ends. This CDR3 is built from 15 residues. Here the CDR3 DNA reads TGTGCCAGCAGTTACGACAGGAGGAGCTCCTACGAGCAGTACTTC. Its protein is CASSYDRRSSYEQYF.

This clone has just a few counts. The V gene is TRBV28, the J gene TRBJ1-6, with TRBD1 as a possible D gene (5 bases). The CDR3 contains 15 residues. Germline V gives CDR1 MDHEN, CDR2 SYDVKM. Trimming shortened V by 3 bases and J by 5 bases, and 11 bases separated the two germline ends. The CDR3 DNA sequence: TGTGCCAGCAGTTTCGAGGGGACTGATAATTCACCCCTCCACTTT. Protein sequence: CASSFEGTDNSPLHF. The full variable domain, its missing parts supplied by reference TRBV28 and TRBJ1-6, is DVKVTQSSRYLVKRTGEKVFLECVQDMDHENMFWYRQDPGLGLRLIYFSYDVKMKEKGDIPEGYSVSREKKERFSLILESASTNQTSMYLCASSFEGTDNSPLHFGNGTRLTVT.

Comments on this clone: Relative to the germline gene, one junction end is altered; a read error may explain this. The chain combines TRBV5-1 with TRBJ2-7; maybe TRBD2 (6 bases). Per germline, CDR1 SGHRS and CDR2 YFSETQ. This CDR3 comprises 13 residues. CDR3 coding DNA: TGCGCCAGCAGCTTAAGGGAGGCCTACGGGCAGTACTTC. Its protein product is CASSLREAYGQYF.

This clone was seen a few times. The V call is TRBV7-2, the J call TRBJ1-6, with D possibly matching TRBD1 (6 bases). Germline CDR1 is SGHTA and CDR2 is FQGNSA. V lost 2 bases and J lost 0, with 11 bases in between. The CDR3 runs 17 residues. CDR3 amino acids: CASSLQGINSYNSPLHF. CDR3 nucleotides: TGTGCCAGCAGCTTACAGGGGATAAACTCCTATAATTCACCCCTCCACTTT.

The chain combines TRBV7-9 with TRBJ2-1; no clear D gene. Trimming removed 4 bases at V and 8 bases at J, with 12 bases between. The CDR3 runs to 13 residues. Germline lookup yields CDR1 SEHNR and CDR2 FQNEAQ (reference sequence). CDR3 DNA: TGTGCCAGCAGCTACCCCGTACTCCATGAGCAGTTCTTC. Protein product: CASSYPVLHEQFF.

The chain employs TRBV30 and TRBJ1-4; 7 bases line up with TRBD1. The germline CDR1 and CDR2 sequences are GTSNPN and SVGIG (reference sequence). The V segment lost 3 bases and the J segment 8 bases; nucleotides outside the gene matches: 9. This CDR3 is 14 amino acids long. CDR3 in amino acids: CAWSNTGTAEKLFF. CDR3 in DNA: TGTGCCTGGAGCAACACCGGGACAGCAGAAAAACTGTTTTTT.

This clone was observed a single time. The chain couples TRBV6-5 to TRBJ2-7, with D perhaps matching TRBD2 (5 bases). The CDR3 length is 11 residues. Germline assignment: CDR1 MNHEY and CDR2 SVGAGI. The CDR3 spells CAAKRLNEQYF. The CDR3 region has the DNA TGTGCTGCTAAGCGGCTTAACGAGCAGTACTTC.

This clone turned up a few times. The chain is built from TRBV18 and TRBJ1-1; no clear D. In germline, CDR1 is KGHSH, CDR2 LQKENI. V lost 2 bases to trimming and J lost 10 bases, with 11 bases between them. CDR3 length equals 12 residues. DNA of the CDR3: TGTGCCAGCTCACCAAAGGAACCGGGAGCTTTCTTT. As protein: CASSPKEPGAFF.

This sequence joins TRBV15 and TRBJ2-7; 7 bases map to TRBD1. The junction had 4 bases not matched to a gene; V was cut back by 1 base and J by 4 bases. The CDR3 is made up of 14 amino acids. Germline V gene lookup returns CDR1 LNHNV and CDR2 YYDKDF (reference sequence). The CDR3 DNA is TGTGCCACCAGCAGAGGACAGGGCTTGTACGAGCAGTACTTC. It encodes CATSRGQGLYEQYF.

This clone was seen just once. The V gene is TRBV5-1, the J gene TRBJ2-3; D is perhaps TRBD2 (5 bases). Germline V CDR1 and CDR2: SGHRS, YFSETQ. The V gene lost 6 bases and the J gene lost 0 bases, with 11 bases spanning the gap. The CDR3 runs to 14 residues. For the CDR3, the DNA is TGCGCCAGCACTCGTCGAGGGAGCACAGATACGCAGTATTTT. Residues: CASTRRGSTDTQYF.

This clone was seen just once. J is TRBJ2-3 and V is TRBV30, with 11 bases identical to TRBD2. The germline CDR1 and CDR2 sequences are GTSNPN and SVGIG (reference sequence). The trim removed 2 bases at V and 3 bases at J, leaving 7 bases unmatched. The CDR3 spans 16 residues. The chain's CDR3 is CAWSFFSGGVTDTQYF. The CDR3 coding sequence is TGTGCCTGGAGTTTCTTTAGCGGGGGGGTGACAGATACGCAGTATTTT. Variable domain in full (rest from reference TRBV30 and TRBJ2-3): SQTIHQWPATLVQPVGSPLSLECTVEGTSNPNLYWYRQAAGRGLQLLFYSVGIGQISSEVPQNLSASRPQDRQFILSSKKLLLSDSGFYLCAWSFFSGGVTDTQYFGPGTRLTVL.

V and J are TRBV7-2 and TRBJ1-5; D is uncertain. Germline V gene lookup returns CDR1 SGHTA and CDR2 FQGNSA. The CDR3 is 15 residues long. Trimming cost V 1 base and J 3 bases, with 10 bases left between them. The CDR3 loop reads CASSLGQAANQPQHF. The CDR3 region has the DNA TGTGCCAGCAGCTTAGGCCAGGCTGCCAATCAGCCCCAGCATTTT. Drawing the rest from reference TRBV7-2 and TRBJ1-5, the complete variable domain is GAGVSQSPSNKVTEKGKDVELRCDPISGHTALYWYRQSLGQGLEFLIYFQGNSAPDKSGLPSDRFSAERTGGSVSTLTIQRTQQEDSAVYLCASSLGQAANQPQHFGDGTRLSIL.

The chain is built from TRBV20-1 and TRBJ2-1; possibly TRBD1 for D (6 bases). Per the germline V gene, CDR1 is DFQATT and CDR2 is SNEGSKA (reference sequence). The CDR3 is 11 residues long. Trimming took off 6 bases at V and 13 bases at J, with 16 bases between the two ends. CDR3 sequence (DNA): TGCAGTGCAGAACCAGGGGCCCTCCAGTTCTTC. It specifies CSAEPGALQFF.

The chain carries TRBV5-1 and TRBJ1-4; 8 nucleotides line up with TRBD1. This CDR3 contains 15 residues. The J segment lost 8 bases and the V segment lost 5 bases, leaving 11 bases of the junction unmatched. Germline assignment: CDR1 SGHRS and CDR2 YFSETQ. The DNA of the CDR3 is TGCGCCAGCAGGGCGACAGGGGCAAGTAGCGAAAAACTGTTTTTT. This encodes CASRATGASSEKLFF.

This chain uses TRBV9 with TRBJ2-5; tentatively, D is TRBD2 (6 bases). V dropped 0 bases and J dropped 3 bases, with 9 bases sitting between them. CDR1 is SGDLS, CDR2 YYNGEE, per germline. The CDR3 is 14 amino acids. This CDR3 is CASSVVPGEETQYF. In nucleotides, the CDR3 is TGTGCCAGCAGCGTAGTTCCGGGGGAAGAGACCCAGTACTTC.